A single sample gave rise to the 19 T cell receptor beta chains below, sequenced in a study of blood T cell repertoires in COVID-19. Assay used: immunoSEQ multiplex PCR; TCRdb lists only in-frame clones, some missing. The table includes around 230,000 clones, roughly 90% detected once. The sample taken for sequencing was peripheral blood. All receptors derive from a man aged 55 to 70 who had recovered from COVID-19.

This chain joins TRBV18 and TRBJ2-7; 8 nucleotides match TRBD1. This CDR3 has 14 amino acids. Trimming cost V 3 bases and J 0 bases; bases outside gene matches: 1. Looked up from germline, CDR1 is KGHSH and CDR2 is LQKENI. In DNA form, the CDR3 reads TGTGCCAGCTCACCCGGGACAGGCTCCTACGAGCAGTACTTC. Translation gives CASSPGTGSYEQYF.

The chain uses TRBV5-6 and TRBJ1-5; 7 bases align to TRBD1. Germline assignment: CDR1 SGHDT and CDR2 YYEEEE. This CDR3 spans 14 amino acids. J was trimmed by 2 bases and V by 2 bases; bases with no gene match: 1. CDR3 nucleotide sequence: TGTGCCAGCAGCTTTACAGGGGGCAATCAGCCCCAGCATTTT. Amino acid sequence: CASSFTGGNQPQHF.

The rearrangement joins TRBV6-6 to TRBJ1-4; 8 bases map to TRBD1. CDR3 length equals 14 residues. With 2 bases clipped from V and 8 bases from J, the junction kept 4 bases outside the gene matches. Germline V gene data show CDR1 as MNHNY and CDR2 as SVGAGI (reference sequence). For the CDR3, the DNA is TGTGCCAGCAGTTACGACAGGGGAAGGGAAAAACTGTTTTTT. The encoded protein is CASSYDRGREKLFF.

The chain carries TRBV5-5 and TRBJ2-5; TRBD1 matches 9 bases. The CDR3 runs 14 residues. The germline CDR1 and CDR2 sequences are SGHKS and YYEKEE (reference sequence). V shed 0 bases, J shed 4 bases, and the junction held 1 base outside the gene matches. The CDR3 region is CASSLVGQGETQYF. The CDR3 coding sequence is TGTGCCAGCAGCTTGGTGGGACAGGGAGAGACCCAGTACTTC.

V usage is TRBV5-4 and J usage is TRBJ1-1; a weak D match, TRBD1 (5 bases). V was cut by 0 bases and J by 5 bases, with 8 bases left in between. The CDR3 totals 13 residues. Looked up from germline, CDR1 is SGHNT and CDR2 is YYREEE (reference sequence). CDR3 nucleotide sequence: TGTGCCAGCAGCTTGGGGGGGGATACTGAAGCTTTCTTT. Translating gives CASSLGGDTEAFF.

CDR3 amino acids: CATSRLGQGTGELFF. The CDR3, as DNA: TGTGCCACCAGCAGACTAGGACAGGGAACCGGGGAGCTGTTTTTT. The chain employs TRBV15 and TRBJ2-2; 8 bases fit TRBD1. CDR1 is LNHNV and CDR2 is YYDKDF in the germline V gene (reference sequence). Trimming removed 2 bases from V and 5 bases from J; junction bases left unmatched: 4. CDR3 length: 15 residues.

The gene calls are TRBV7-2 and TRBJ1-3, with D possibly matching TRBD1 (5 bases). The CDR3 contains 15 residues. Germline V CDR1 and CDR2: SGHTA, FQGNSA. With 1 base removed from V and 2 bases from J, the gap between germline ends came to 9 bases. DNA of the CDR3: TGTGCCAGCAGCTTAGAAGGGGCGGCTGGAAACACCATATATTTT. This translates into CASSLEGAAGNTIYF.

V and J are TRBV27 and TRBJ1-1, with unresolved D. The CDR3 is 15 amino acids. The germline V gene has CDR1 MNHEY and CDR2 SMNVEV (reference sequence). Trimming cost V 0 bases and J 7 bases, with 15 bases left between them. CDR3 sequence (DNA): TGTGCCAGCAGTTTATCGGTTCGGACTCTACATGAAGCTTTCTTT. Translated: CASSLSVRTLHEAFF.

This chain connects TRBV5-1 to TRBJ2-7; D might be TRBD1 (6 bases). With 2 bases removed from V and 4 bases from J, the gap between germline ends came to 19 bases. From germline, CDR1 is SGHRS and CDR2 YFSETQ. This CDR3 is built from 16 residues. The CDR3 bases are TGCGCCAGCAGCTTCGACCTGGGGGCGAGGAGGTACGAGCAGTACTTC. Amino acid sequence: CASSFDLGARRYEQYF. Full variable domain (outside the CDR3, taken from reference TRBV5-1 and TRBJ2-7): KAGVTQTPRYLIKTRGQQVTLSCSPISGHRSVSWYQQTPGQGLQFLFEYFSETQRNKGNFPGRFSGRQFSNSRSEMNVSTLELGDSALYLCASSFDLGARRYEQYFGPGTRLTVT.

This rearrangement joins TRBV6-6 to TRBJ2-2; 12 bases agree with TRBD2. J gave up 5 bases and V 5 bases, and 3 bases lay outside the gene matches. Germline V gene sequence: CDR1 MNHNY, CDR2 SVGAGI (reference sequence). This CDR3 has 15 amino acids. CDR3 region: CASSRLAGGTGELFF. CDR3 DNA sequence: TGTGCCAGCAGTCGCCTAGCGGGGGGGACCGGGGAGCTGTTTTTT.

This rearrangement joins TRBV20-1 to TRBJ1-1; D is undetermined. Germline CDR1 is DFQATT and CDR2 is SNEGSKA (reference sequence). The CDR3 sequence is 15 residues long. The V end lost 3 bases, the J end lost 3 bases, and 17 bases lay between the germline ends. The CDR3 coding sequence is TGCAGTGCTAGTAGGCCGGGATTAAGGGACACTGAAGCTTTCTTT. It encodes CSASRPGLRDTEAFF.

The rearrangement links TRBV7-2 to TRBJ1-4; 7 positions agree with TRBD1. CDR1 SGHTA and CDR2 FQGNSA come from the germline V gene. CDR3 length: 15 amino acids. Trimming at V came to 0 bases and at J to 6 bases, leaving 4 bases not matched to a gene. The CDR3 reads CASSLARGGDEKLFF. The CDR3 DNA reads as TGTGCCAGCAGCTTAGCGCGAGGGGGCGATGAAAAACTGTTTTTT.

The rearrangement links TRBV7-9 to TRBJ1-1; 11 bases fit TRBD1. The CDR3 loop spans 15 amino acids. Germline CDR1 is SEHNR and CDR2 is FQNEAQ (reference sequence). With 5 bases clipped from V and 1 base from J, the junction kept 3 bases outside the gene matches. CDR3 sequence reads: CASSVGQGANTEAFF. In DNA form, the CDR3 reads TGTGCCAGCAGCGTCGGACAGGGGGCGAACACTGAAGCTTTCTTT.

This clone occurred a few times. The chain links TRBV27 to TRBJ1-1; TRBD1 agrees at 7 bases. The trim removed 4 bases at V and 7 bases at J, leaving 9 bases unmatched. CDR1 and CDR2 (germline): MNHEY, SMNVEV (reference sequence). This CDR3 contains 14 residues. In nucleotides, the CDR3 is TGTGCCAGCAGTTCCTATCAGGGACAGTTTGAAGCTTTCTTT. Its protein product is CASSSYQGQFEAFF.

This clone was counted once. This chain connects TRBV27 to TRBJ1-5; D gene unclear. V was clipped by 3 bases and J by 3 bases, with 12 bases between them. Germline CDR1 and CDR2: MNHEY and SMNVEV (reference sequence). The CDR3 runs to 15 residues. The CDR3 region has the DNA TGTGCCAGCAGTTTCGTCGGAGGGTCCAATCAGCCCCAGCATTTT. Amino acids: CASSFVGGSNQPQHF.

In this sample, this clone turned up a few times. The J gene is TRBJ1-2, the V gene TRBV28, with TRBD1 as a possible D gene (5 bases). The CDR3 totals 12 residues. Germline CDR1 MDHEN, CDR2 SYDVKM. V lost 3 bases, J lost 8 bases, and 10 bases lay in between. In nucleotides, the CDR3 is TGTGCCAGCAGTTTCAGGGTCGGCGGCTACACCTTC. This codes for CASSFRVGGYTF.

V is TRBV10-1 and J is TRBJ1-2, with a possible D match to TRBD1 (5 bases). Germline V gene data show CDR1 as WNHNN and CDR2 as SYGVQD (reference sequence). The V end lost 0 bases, the J end lost 4 bases, and 6 bases lay between the germline ends. CDR3 length: 13 amino acids. CDR3 residues: CASSESGLYGYTF. The DNA of the CDR3 is TGCGCCAGCAGTGAGTCGGGACTCTATGGCTACACCTTC.

The V call is TRBV7-2, the J call TRBJ1-1; D is perhaps TRBD1 (5 bases). Trimming took off 3 bases at V and 7 bases at J, with 21 bases between the two ends. This CDR3 contains 16 residues. Germline V gene lookup returns CDR1 SGHTA and CDR2 FQGNSA. CDR3 residues: CASSFWSGRGGGEAFF. In DNA form, the CDR3 reads TGTGCCAGCAGCTTTTGGAGTGGGAGGGGCGGGGGTGAAGCTTTCTTT. Full variable domain (remainder filled in from reference TRBV7-2 and TRBJ1-1): GAGVSQSPSNKVTEKGKDVELRCDPISGHTALYWYRQSLGQGLEFLIYFQGNSAPDKSGLPSDRFSAERTGGSVSTLTIQRTQQEDSAVYLCASSFWSGRGGGEAFFGQGTRLTVV.

This clone was seen a single time. This sequence joins TRBV13 and TRBJ1-5, with D unresolved. The CDR3 is made up of 13 amino acids. Trimming removed 4 bases at V and 6 bases at J, with 10 bases between. Per the germline V gene, CDR1 is PRHDT and CDR2 is FYEKMQ (reference sequence). CDR3 protein: CASSYGDGQPQHF. The CDR3 coding sequence is TGTGCCAGCAGCTATGGAGACGGTCAGCCCCAGCATTTT.